Presented here are 21 T cell receptor beta chains from one specimen sequenced in a study of T cells in Graves' hyperthyroidism and ophthalmopathy. Amplified regions were TCR beta CDR3 sequences from RNA transcripts. An initial round of RT-PCR targeting the TCR CDR3 relied on the HTBI primer set. One entry per CDR3 protein results from TCRdb running MiXCR on the multiplex PCR reads. The data show fewer than 350,000 distinct CDR3 sequences, roughly 15% seen once. The specimen sequenced was blood. Source of these receptors: a woman in her forties or fifties with Graves' hyperthyroidism that later progressed to Graves' ophthalmopathy.

Notes on this clonotype: A read error may explain this, as a much larger clone is one base away. The chain employs TRBV20-1 and TRBJ1-6; 8 nucleotides agree with TRBD1. Germline CDR1 and CDR2: DFQATT and SNEGSKA (reference sequence). This CDR3 is 13 amino acids long. CDR3 amino acids: CGAREQGDSPLHF. As DNA, the CDR3 is TGCGGTGCTAGGGAACAGGGGGATTCACCCCTCCACTTT.

This clonotype was recorded many times. The rearrangement uses TRBV2 and TRBJ2-1; TRBD1 or TRBD2 may be the D gene (5 bases each). The V gene lost 7 bases and the J gene lost 9 bases, with 16 bases spanning the gap. Germline CDR1 is SNHLY and CDR2 is FYNNEI. This CDR3 has 13 amino acids. This CDR3 is CASTRTGPGEQFF. Here the CDR3 DNA reads TGTGCCAGCACCCGTACGGGGCCCGGTGAGCAGTTCTTC.

The V and J genes are TRBV20-1 and TRBJ2-5; a possible D gene is TRBD1 (6 bases). This CDR3 contains 13 residues. Germline V gene sequence: CDR1 DFQATT, CDR2 SNEGSKA (reference sequence). Trimming took 2 bases from V and 5 from J, leaving 12 bases between them. The CDR3 sequence: CSARSRGWETQYF. CDR3 nucleotide sequence: TGCAGTGCTAGATCCAGGGGATGGGAGACCCAGTACTTC.

Many counts were recorded for this clonotype. J is TRBJ1-6 and V is TRBV30; D remains unclear. The length of the CDR3 is 15 residues. The V end was cut by 3 bases, the J end by 5 bases, with 14 bases between. Germline V gives CDR1 GTSNPN, CDR2 SVGIG (reference sequence). The CDR3 sequence: CAWRKRTTNNSPLHF. The CDR3, as DNA: TGTGCCTGGAGAAAGAGGACCACAAATAATTCACCCCTCCACTTT.

This clonotype was counted many times. V usage is TRBV5-1 and J usage is TRBJ2-7; either TRBD1 or TRBD2 may supply D (5 bases each). CDR3 length: 14 amino acids. Between the trimmed V and J ends, which lost 2 bases and 5 bases, there was a span of 14 bases. The germline V gene encodes CDR1 SGHRS and CDR2 YFSETQ. The CDR3 is CASSLGRRDDEQYF. The CDR3 DNA reads as TGCGCCAGCAGCTTAGGACGCCGGGACGACGAGCAGTACTTC. The full variable domain, with the rest looked up from reference TRBV5-1 and TRBJ2-7, is KAGVTQTPRYLIKTRGQQVTLSCSPISGHRSVSWYQQTPGQGLQFLFEYFSETQRNKGNFPGRFSGRQFSNSRSEMNVSTLELGDSALYLCASSLGRRDDEQYFGPGTRLTVT.

This clonotype was seen repeatedly, ten times or more. This chain's CDR3 is CASTATGLSNQPQHF. DNA for the CDR3: TGTGCCAGCACCGCGACAGGGCTTAGCAATCAGCCCCAGCATTTT. The gene calls are TRBV12-3 or TRBV12-4 and TRBJ1-5; 7 bases are shared with TRBD1. With V trimmed by 7 bases and J by 0 bases, 6 bases remained unmatched. The CDR3 has 15 residues.

This clonotype was seen many times. The chain carries TRBV6-1 and TRBJ2-7; D is unclear. The CDR3 spans 15 residues. V lost 6 bases, J lost 2 bases, and 17 bases lay in between. Germline values: CDR1 MNHNS, CDR2 SASEGT. This CDR3 is CASSPRPASPYEQYF. CDR3 nucleotide sequence: TGTGCCAGCAGCCCTAGACCGGCCAGTCCCTACGAGCAGTACTTC.

The genes are TRBV9 and TRBJ2-3; no reliable D call. Trimming removed 4 bases at V and 6 bases at J, with 15 bases between. Germline CDR1 is SGDLS and CDR2 is YYNGEE. The CDR3 spans 14 residues. CDR3 region: CASSPPDRPDTQYF. Written as DNA, the CDR3 is TGTGCCAGCAGCCCCCCGGATAGGCCTGATACGCAGTATTTT.

This clonotype was seen a few times. The chain has TRBV14 and TRBJ1-1; TRBD1 might be the D (5 bases). There are 14 residues in the CDR3. V shed 3 bases and J shed 1 base, with 9 bases lying between them. CDR1 SGHDN and CDR2 FVKESK come from the germline V gene. The CDR3 coding sequence is TGTGCCAGCAGCCACTGGGGGGGGAACACTGAAGCTTTCTTT. Amino acid sequence: CASSHWGGNTEAFF.

This clonotype has at least ten counts. This chain links TRBV2 with TRBJ1-4; D not resolved. The germline V and J ends were trimmed by 2 bases and 6 bases, with 13 bases remaining between them. Germline V gene sequence: CDR1 SNHLY, CDR2 FYNNEI. The CDR3 is made up of 15 amino acids. The CDR3 nucleotides are TGTGCCAGCAGTGAATGGGGTCAGGAAGATGAAAAACTGTTTTTT. This codes for CASSEWGQEDEKLFF.

This clonotype has more than one count but fewer than ten. The chain couples TRBV3-1 to TRBJ2-1; unclear D gene. The CDR3 runs 21 residues. Germline V CDR1 and CDR2: LGHDT, YNNKEL (reference sequence). V was cut by 0 bases and J by 2 bases, with 26 bases left in between. The CDR3 DNA follows: TGTGCCAGCAGCCAAGAGTCTTTGGCCGATTCACGGGCCGTTACCTACAATGAGCAGTTCTTC. Protein: CASSQESLADSRAVTYNEQFF.

The table lists this clonotype with many counts. The chain recombines TRBV5-1 with TRBJ2-5; D not resolved. The germline V gene has CDR1 SGHRS and CDR2 YFSETQ. Deletions cut 1 base from V and 5 bases from J, with 9 bases between. The CDR3 runs to 13 residues. The DNA of the CDR3 is TGCGCCAGCAGCTTGTCCTCGCCGGAGACCCAGTACTTC. Amino acids: CASSLSSPETQYF.

This clonotype was seen a handful of times. The chain combines TRBV24-1 with TRBJ2-5, with TRBD1 matching 10 bases. CDR1 is KGHDR, CDR2 SFDVKD, per germline. This CDR3 is 16 amino acids long. Trimming cost V 4 bases and J 5 bases; bases outside gene matches: 9. CDR3: CATSEGRQGAGETQYF. The CDR3 nucleotides are TGTGCCACCAGTGAGGGTAGACAGGGGGCGGGGGAGACCCAGTACTTC.

This clonotype was counted many times. V usage is TRBV11-2 and J usage is TRBJ2-3; tentative D call: TRBD1 (7 bases). Germline V lookup: CDR1 SGHAT, CDR2 FQNNGV. This CDR3 contains 14 residues. Trimming removed 4 bases at V and 7 bases at J, with 15 bases between. Written as DNA, the CDR3 is TGTGCCAGCAGCTCCACCAGGGGGGTTAATACGCAGTATTTT. It codes for CASSSTRGVNTQYF.

Details on this clonotype: A read error may be the cause here, since a much bigger clone is one base away. Written as DNA, the CDR3 is TGTGCCAGCAGCCAAGTTGGAGGGGGCTACAATGAGCGGTTCTTC. It translates to CASSQVGGGYNERFF. The rearrangement uses TRBV3-1 and TRBJ2-1; tentative D call: TRBD1 (7 bases). The CDR3 consists of 15 residues. Germline V gene lookup returns CDR1 LGHDT and CDR2 YNNKEL (reference sequence).

This sequence joins TRBV24-1 and TRBJ2-2; a weak D match, TRBD2 (7 bases). V was trimmed by 2 bases and J by 0 bases, leaving 21 bases between them. The CDR3 is 20 amino acids. Germline V gene data show CDR1 as KGHDR and CDR2 as SFDVKD. In nucleotides, the CDR3 is TGTGCCACCAGTGATTCATGGGGACTAAGTCAGGGGTCGAACACCGGGGAGCTGTTTTTT. Its translation is CATSDSWGLSQGSNTGELFF.

Only a few counts were recorded for this clonotype. The gene calls are TRBV19 and TRBJ2-5; D remains ambiguous. This CDR3 comprises 12 residues. V was cut by 5 bases and J by 8 bases, with 12 bases left in between. The germline V gene has CDR1 LNHDA and CDR2 SQIVND (reference sequence). CDR3 nucleotides: TGTGCCAGTAGTCCAAACGGTCTAACCCAGTACTTC. This gives the protein CASSPNGLTQYF.

This clonotype was counted ten times or more. The rearrangement links TRBV2 to TRBJ2-1, with TRBD2 matching over 11 bases. Germline V gene sequence: CDR1 SNHLY, CDR2 FYNNEI. The CDR3 is 15 amino acids. V lost 7 bases to trimming and J lost 8 bases; unmatched junction nucleotides: 10. CDR3 bases: TGTGCCAGCACCCCACTAGCGGGAGTTGACGATGAGCAGTTCTTC. Protein product: CASTPLAGVDDEQFF.

This chain joins TRBV9 and TRBJ2-2, with D tentatively TRBD1 (6 bases). Trimming removed 5 bases at V and 1 base at J, with 15 bases between. The CDR3 sequence is 16 residues long. The germline CDR1 and CDR2 sequences are SGDLS and YYNGEE. The DNA of the CDR3 is TGTGCCAGCAGTGAATTACAGGGATTGAACACCGGGGAGCTGTTTTTT. It specifies CASSELQGLNTGELFF.

This clonotype was detected ten times or more. CDR3 DNA: TGTGCCAGCAGCTTAGTCCCCAGCGGATACACAGATACGCAGTATTTT. This sequence encodes CASSLVPSGYTDTQYF. V gene TRBV13 combines with J gene TRBJ2-3; maybe TRBD2 (5 bases). There are 16 residues in the CDR3. Trimming cost V 1 base and J 2 bases, with 13 bases left between them. Germline CDR1 is PRHDT and CDR2 is FYEKMQ (reference sequence).

This clonotype was detected only a few times. J is TRBJ1-1 and V is TRBV4-2; no clear D. The V and J ends lost 3 bases and 0 bases respectively, with 8 bases between them. Germline lookup yields CDR1 LGHNA and CDR2 YNFKEQ. This CDR3 comprises 14 residues. In nucleotides, the CDR3 is TGTGCCAGCAGCCAGGATAAATTGAACACTGAAGCTTTCTTT. It yields the protein CASSQDKLNTEAFF.